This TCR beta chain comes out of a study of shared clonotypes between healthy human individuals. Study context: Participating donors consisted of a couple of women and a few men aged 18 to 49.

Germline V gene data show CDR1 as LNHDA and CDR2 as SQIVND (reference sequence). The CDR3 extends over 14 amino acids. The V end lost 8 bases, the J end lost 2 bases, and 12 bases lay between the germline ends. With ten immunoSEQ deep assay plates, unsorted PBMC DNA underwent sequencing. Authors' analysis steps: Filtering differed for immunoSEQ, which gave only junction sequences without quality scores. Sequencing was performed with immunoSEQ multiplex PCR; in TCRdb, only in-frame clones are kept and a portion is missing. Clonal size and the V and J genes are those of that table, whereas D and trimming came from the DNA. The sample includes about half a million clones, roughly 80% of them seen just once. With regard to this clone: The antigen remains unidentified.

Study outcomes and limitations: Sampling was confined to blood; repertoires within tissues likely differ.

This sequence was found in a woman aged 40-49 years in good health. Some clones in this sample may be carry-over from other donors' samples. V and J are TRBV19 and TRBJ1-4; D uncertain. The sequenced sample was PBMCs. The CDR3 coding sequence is TGTGCCAGTCAGACCGCGGCTACTAATGAAAAACTGTTTTTT. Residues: CASQTAATNEKLFF.